This T cell receptor beta chain was captured by sequencing in a study of T cell repertoires in cytomegalovirus infection. Study background: Indications of both CMV infection and matching HLA type were provided by public TCR beta signatures.

This clonotype was picked up a small number of times. Its antigen is undetermined. Points from the study as a whole: HLA-C-restricted TCR beta clonotypes specific for CMV led the ex vivo response. Cumulative public TCR beta family frequency identified carriers of CMV plus the relevant HLA.

TCRdb re-called the reads with MiXCR, one entry per CDR3 protein. This sample has roughly 80,000 distinct CDR3 sequences, with 24% found just once. Specimen: CD8+ T cells from cultured PBMCs, collected from culture after CMV antigen stimulation. The TCR was taken from a human donor in good health (CMV status not recorded). Some clones in this sample may be carry-over from other donors' samples.

CDR3 sequence reads: CASRFTGTDQETQYF. The DNA of the CDR3 is TGTGCCAGCAGATTTACAGGGACTGATCAAGAGACCCAGTACTTC. The chain joins TRBV5-5 to TRBJ2-5; TRBD1 or TRBD2 may be the D gene (6 bases each). Trimming cost V 5 bases and J 2 bases, with 16 bases left between them. Germline V CDR1 and CDR2: SGHKS, YYEKEE (reference sequence). This CDR3 region has 15 residues.